This T cell receptor beta chain was sequenced in a study of blood T cells in healthy people across ages. Study observations and caveats: Naive CD4+ cell counts and diversity both ran higher in long-lived than in aged donors.

This CDR3 has 14 amino acids. Turning to this clonotype: Its specificity is not known.

A sample-barcoded 5' primer and a J-beta primer mix were used in a second PCR of about 7 to 12 cycles. TCRdb redid the calling of the 5' RACE reads with MiXCR, one entry per CDR3 protein. The repertoire includes around 780,000 distinct CDR3 sequences, about 26% of them detected once, and roughly 3.1% sits in the top ten. Every donor provided roughly 10 milliliters of peripheral blood. A further study also used this sample, focusing on T cells of mothers and their children.

The TCR comes from a boy aged 10-17 years in good health. The sample comprised blood. The V gene is TRBV12-3 or TRBV12-4, the J gene TRBJ2-5; 10 bases line up with TRBD1. TRBJ2-7 matches the DNA end more closely, so the J call is doubtful. The CDR3 reads CASRGQGKGLEQYF. The CDR3 DNA follows: TGTGCCAGCAGGGGACAGGGGAAGGGTCTCGAGCAGTACTTC.